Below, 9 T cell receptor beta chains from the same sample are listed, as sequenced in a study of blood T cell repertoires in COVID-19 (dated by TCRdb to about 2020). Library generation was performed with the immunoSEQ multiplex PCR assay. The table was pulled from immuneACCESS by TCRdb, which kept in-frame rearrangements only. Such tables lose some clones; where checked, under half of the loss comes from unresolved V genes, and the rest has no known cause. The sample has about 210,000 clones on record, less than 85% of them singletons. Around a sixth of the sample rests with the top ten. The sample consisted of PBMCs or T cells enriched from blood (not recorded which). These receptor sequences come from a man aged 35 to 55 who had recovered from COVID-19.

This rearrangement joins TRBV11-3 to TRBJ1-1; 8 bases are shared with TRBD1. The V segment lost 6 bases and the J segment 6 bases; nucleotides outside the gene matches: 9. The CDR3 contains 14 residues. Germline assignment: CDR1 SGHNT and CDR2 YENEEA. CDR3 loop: CASSTGQGVPEAFF. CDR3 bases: TGTGCCAGCAGTACCGGACAGGGCGTGCCTGAAGCTTTCTTT.

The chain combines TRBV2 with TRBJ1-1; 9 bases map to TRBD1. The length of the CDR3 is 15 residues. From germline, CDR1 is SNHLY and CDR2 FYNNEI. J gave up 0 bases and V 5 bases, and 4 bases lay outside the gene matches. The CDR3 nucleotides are TGTGCCAGCAGTAAACAGGGGGCCTTGAACACTGAAGCTTTCTTT. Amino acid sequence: CASSKQGALNTEAFF.

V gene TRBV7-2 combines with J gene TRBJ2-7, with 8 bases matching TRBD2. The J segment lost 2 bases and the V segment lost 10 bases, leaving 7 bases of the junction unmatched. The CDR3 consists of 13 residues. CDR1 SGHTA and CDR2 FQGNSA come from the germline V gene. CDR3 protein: CATSPGGAYEQYF. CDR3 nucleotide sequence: TGTGCCACCTCTCCGGGAGGGGCCTACGAGCAGTACTTC.

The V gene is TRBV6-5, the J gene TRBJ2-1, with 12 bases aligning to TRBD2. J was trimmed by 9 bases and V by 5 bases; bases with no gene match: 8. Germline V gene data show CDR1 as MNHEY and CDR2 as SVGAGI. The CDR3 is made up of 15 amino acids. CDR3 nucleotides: TGTGCCAGCAGTCTCACTAGCGGGAGGTCGACTGAGCAGTTCTTC. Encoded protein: CASSLTSGRSTEQFF.

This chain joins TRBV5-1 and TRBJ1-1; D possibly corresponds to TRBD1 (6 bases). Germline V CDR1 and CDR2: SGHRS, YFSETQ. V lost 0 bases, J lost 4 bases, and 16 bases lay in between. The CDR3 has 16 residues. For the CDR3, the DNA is TGCGCCAGCAGCTTGGGCCCCCACACAGGGTCCACTGAAGCTTTCTTT. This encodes CASSLGPHTGSTEAFF.

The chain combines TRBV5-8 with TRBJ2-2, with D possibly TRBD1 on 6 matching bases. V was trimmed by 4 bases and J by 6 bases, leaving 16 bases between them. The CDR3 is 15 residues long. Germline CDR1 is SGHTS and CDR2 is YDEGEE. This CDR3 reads CASSLIITGSGELFF. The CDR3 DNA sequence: TGTGCCAGCAGCCTCATTATAACAGGGTCCGGGGAGCTGTTTTTT.

This CDR3 is CASSSSGSPYNEQFF. CDR3 sequence (DNA): TGTGCCAGCAGCTCTAGCGGGAGCCCCTACAATGAGCAGTTCTTC. The rearrangement joins TRBV7-3 to TRBJ2-1; 10 bases match TRBD2. V trimming: 4 bases; J trimming: 2 bases; junction bases outside the gene matches: 2. Germline values: CDR1 SGHTA, CDR2 FQGTGA. The CDR3 runs to 15 residues.

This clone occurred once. The CDR3 reads CASSLAGTVRATRAFF. In DNA, the CDR3 is TGTGCCAGCAGCTTGGCCGGGACAGTCCGTGCTACGAGAGCTTTCTTT. The chain has TRBV5-5 and TRBJ1-1; 7 bases are a match to TRBD1. V was pared by 0 bases and J by 10 bases, with 15 bases of the junction left unmatched. Germline loops: CDR1 SGHKS, CDR2 YYEKEE (reference sequence). The CDR3 runs 16 residues. Full variable domain (rest looked up from reference TRBV5-5 and TRBJ1-1): DAGVTQSPTHLIKTRGQQVTLRCSPISGHKSVSWYQQVLGQGPQFIFQYYEKEERGRGNFPDRFSARQFPNYSSELNVNALLLGDSALYLCASSLAGTVRATRAFFGQGTRLTVV.

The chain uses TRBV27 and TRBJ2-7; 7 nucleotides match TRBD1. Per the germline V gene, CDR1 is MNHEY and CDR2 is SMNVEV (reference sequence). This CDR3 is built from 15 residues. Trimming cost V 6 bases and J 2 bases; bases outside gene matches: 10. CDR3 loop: CASREDRLGTYEQYF. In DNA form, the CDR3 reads TGTGCCAGCAGGGAGGACAGGTTGGGTACCTACGAGCAGTACTTC.